The next 9 T cell receptor beta chains were all read from a single sample in a study of blood T cell repertoires in COVID-19. The table came from immunoSEQ multiplex PCR; TCRdb's copy has only in-frame clones and leaves some out. The sample lists about 240,000 clones; around 83% were seen once. The sequencing input was peripheral blood. The receptors were gathered from a woman aged 18-30 years with acute or convalescent COVID-19.

The chain is built from TRBV5-1 and TRBJ2-3; 9 nucleotides agree with TRBD2. This CDR3 spans 16 amino acids. CDR1 and CDR2 from the germline V gene are SGHRS and YFSETQ. With 4 bases clipped from V and 8 bases from J, the junction kept 14 bases outside the gene matches. CDR3 nucleotides: TGCGCCAGCAGCATTCAACCTAGCGGGAACCCCATTACGCAGTATTTT. Translating it yields CASSIQPSGNPITQYF.

The chain joins TRBV11-2 to TRBJ2-5; TRBD1 agrees at 10 bases. Germline trimming cut 4 bases from V and 4 bases from J; bases unmatched to any gene: 3. From germline, CDR1 is SGHAT and CDR2 FQNNGV. CDR3 length equals 14 residues. CDR3 region: CASSSDRGRETQYF. The DNA for the CDR3 is TGTGCCAGCAGCTCAGACAGGGGGCGAGAGACCCAGTACTTC. The variable domain in full, with the rest retrieved from reference TRBV11-2 and TRBJ2-5, is EAGVAQSPRYKIIEKRQSVAFWCNPISGHATLYWYQQILGQGPKLLIQFQNNGVVDDSQLPKDRFSAERLKGVDSTLKIQPAKLEDSAVYLCASSSDRGRETQYFGPGTRLLVL.

This clone was seen once. The CDR3 loop is CASSLGASGPSYEQYF. In DNA, the CDR3 is TGTGCCAGCAGCTTAGGTGCTAGCGGGCCTTCCTACGAGCAGTACTTC. The chain links TRBV7-2 to TRBJ2-7; 8 nucleotides align to TRBD2. Germline CDR1 is SGHTA and CDR2 is FQGNSA. The CDR3 consists of 16 residues. The trim removed 1 base at V and 1 base at J, leaving 6 bases unmatched.

The chain has TRBV27 and TRBJ2-5, with 8 bases lining up with TRBD2. This CDR3 spans 16 amino acids. After removal of 3 bases from V and 4 bases from J, the junction contained 10 bases not matched to a gene. CDR1 is MNHEY and CDR2 is SMNVEV in the germline V gene (reference sequence). CDR3 DNA sequence: TGTGCCAGCAGTTTCCTCCCCCGGGCGGGGGGAGAGACCCAGTACTTC. This translates into CASSFLPRAGGETQYF.

This rearrangement joins TRBV29-1 to TRBJ2-3, with 14 bases lining up with TRBD2. J gave up 5 bases and V 3 bases, and 7 bases lay outside the gene matches. CDR3 size: 16 residues. CDR1 is SQVTM, CDR2 ANQGSEA, per germline. The CDR3 DNA reads as TGCAGCGTTGATGGGGGACTAGCGGGAGTAGGAGATACGCAGTATTTT. This gives the protein CSVDGGLAGVGDTQYF.

Written as DNA, the CDR3 is TGTGCCACCACACAGGGGCTGGGCGGGGAGCTGTTTTTT. As protein: CATTQGLGGELFF. The gene calls are TRBV24-1 and TRBJ2-2, with 7 bases identical to TRBD1. Germline loops: CDR1 KGHDR, CDR2 SFDVKD. V gave up 8 bases and J gave up 7 bases; unmatched junction bases: 6. The CDR3 has 13 amino acids.

The CDR3 sequence is CASSPWGDGTEAFF. The CDR3 bases are TGTGCCAGCAGCCCTTGGGGGGACGGCACTGAAGCTTTCTTT. The rearrangement joins TRBV7-9 to TRBJ1-1; a possible D gene is TRBD1 (5 bases). The CDR3 is made up of 14 amino acids. The germline gives CDR1 SEHNR, CDR2 FQNEAQ (reference sequence). V dropped 5 bases and J dropped 4 bases, with 14 bases sitting between them. The full variable domain, in which reference TRBV7-9 and TRBJ1-1 provide the parts outside the CDR3, is DTGVSQNPRHKITKRGQNVTFRCDPISEHNRLYWYRQTLGQGPEFLTYFQNEAQLEKSRLLSDRFSAERPKGSFSTLEIQRTEQGDSAMYLCASSPWGDGTEAFFGQGTRLTVV.

The V gene is TRBV7-2, the J gene TRBJ2-1; maybe TRBD2 (6 bases). V lost 1 base and J lost 2, with 9 bases in between. Germline-derived CDR1 and CDR2 are SGHTA and FQGNSA. The CDR3 has 15 residues. The CDR3 nucleotides are TGTGCCAGCAGCTTAGTAGCGGAAGCCTACAATGAGCAGTTCTTC. Its protein product is CASSLVAEAYNEQFF. Filled out from reference TRBV7-2 and TRBJ2-1, the complete variable domain reads GAGVSQSPSNKVTEKGKDVELRCDPISGHTALYWYRQSLGQGLEFLIYFQGNSAPDKSGLPSDRFSAERTGGSVSTLTIQRTQQEDSAVYLCASSLVAEAYNEQFFGPGTRLTVL.

This chain connects TRBV5-1 to TRBJ2-2; 10 nucleotides line up with TRBD1. The CDR3 sequence is 15 residues long. The V gene end was trimmed by 8 bases and the J gene end by 2 bases; junction bases not matched to a gene: 6. The germline CDR1 and CDR2 sequences are SGHRS and YFSETQ. The CDR3 reads CASRGQGSNTGELFF. CDR3 DNA sequence: TGCGCCAGTAGGGGACAGGGGTCCAACACCGGGGAGCTGTTTTTT.